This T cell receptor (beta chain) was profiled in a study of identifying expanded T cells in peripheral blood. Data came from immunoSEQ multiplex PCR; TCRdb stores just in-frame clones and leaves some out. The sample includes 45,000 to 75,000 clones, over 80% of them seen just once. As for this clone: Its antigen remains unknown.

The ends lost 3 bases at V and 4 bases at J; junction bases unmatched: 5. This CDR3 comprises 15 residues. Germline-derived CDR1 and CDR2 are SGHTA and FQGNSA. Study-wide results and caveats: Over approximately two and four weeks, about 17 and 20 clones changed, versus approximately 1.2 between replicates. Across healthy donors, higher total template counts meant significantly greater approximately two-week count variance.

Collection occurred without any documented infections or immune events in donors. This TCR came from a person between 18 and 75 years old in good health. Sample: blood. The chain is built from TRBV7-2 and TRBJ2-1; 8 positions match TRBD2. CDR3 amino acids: CASSLAAGEYNEQFF. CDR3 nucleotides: TGTGCCAGCAGCTTGGCAGCGGGGGAATACAATGAGCAGTTCTTC.